This T cell receptor (beta chain) was identified during a study of regulatory T cells in long-lasting Graves disease. Study overall: Graves' patients who were just diagnosed had used antithyroid drugs for under 3 months.

This clonotype occurred many times. Time point indicated: newly diagnosed GD, antithyroid drugs for less than 3 months. RNA isolated from PBMCs was used to make the TCR library. CDR3 length: 13 amino acids. The V and J ends lost 8 bases and 5 bases respectively, with 13 bases between them. The authors built TCR beta libraries using iRepertoire HTBI primers and Arm-PCR of CDR3 regions. Via MiXCR, TCRdb re-called the multiplex PCR reads, giving one row per CDR3 protein. The table includes about 430,000 distinct CDR3 sequences, about 15% detected once. The data also belong to a second study, concerning T cells in Graves' hyperthyroidism and ophthalmopathy. From that paper: No ophthalmopathy progression within 18 months constituted stable Graves' hyperthyroidism.

The TCR was taken from a woman aged 40 to 50 with Graves disease. The starting material was peripheral blood mononuclear cells (PBMCs), obtained at new diagnosis, from a patient treated with antithyroid drugs. The chain recombines TRBV12-3 or TRBV12-4 with TRBJ2-1; D may be TRBD2 (6 bases). In nucleotides, the CDR3 is TGTGCCAGCGGGGAGGTCCCGGACAATGAGCAGTTCTTC. Its protein is CASGEVPDNEQFF.